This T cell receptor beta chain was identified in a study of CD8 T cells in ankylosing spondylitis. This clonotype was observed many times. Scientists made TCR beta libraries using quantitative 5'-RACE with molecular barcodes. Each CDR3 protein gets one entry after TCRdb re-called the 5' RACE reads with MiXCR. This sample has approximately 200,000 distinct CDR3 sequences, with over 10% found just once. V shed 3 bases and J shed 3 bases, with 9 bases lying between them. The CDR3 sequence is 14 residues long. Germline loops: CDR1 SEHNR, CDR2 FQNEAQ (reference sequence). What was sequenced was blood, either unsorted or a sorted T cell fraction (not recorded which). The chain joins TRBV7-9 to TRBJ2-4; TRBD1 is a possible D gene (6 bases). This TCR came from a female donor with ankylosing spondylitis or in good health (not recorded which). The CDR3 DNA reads TGTGCCAGCAGCTTGGGGACAAACAAAAACATTCAGTACTTC. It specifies CASSLGTNKNIQYF.